The next 23 T cell receptor beta chains were all read from a single sample in a study of shared clonotypes between healthy human individuals. Here immunoSEQ multiplex PCR was the method, and the copy in TCRdb shows in-frame clones only, minus some. The sample holds about 460,000 clones, 77% seen once. Sample: PBMCs. The receptors originated from a woman between 35 and 50 years old in good health. Some clones in this sample may be carry-over from other donors' samples.

The chain combines TRBV6-1 with TRBJ1-5; D gene unclear. The germline CDR1 and CDR2 sequences are MNHNS and SASEGT. Trimming took 6 bases from V and 5 from J, leaving 14 bases between them. This CDR3 region has 14 residues. The CDR3 DNA reads as TGTGCCAGCAGCATGGCGAATACGGATCAGCCCCAGCATTTT. Amino acid sequence: CASSMANTDQPQHF.

This chain connects TRBV7-2 to TRBJ2-1; D uncertain. Germline CDR1 reads SGHTA; CDR2 reads FQGNSA. This CDR3 region has 13 residues. V dropped 1 base and J dropped 7 bases, with 8 bases sitting between them. The CDR3 spells CASSLVARNEQFF. The CDR3 DNA reads as TGTGCCAGCAGCTTAGTGGCGCGTAATGAGCAGTTCTTC. Full variable domain (missing parts from reference TRBV7-2 and TRBJ2-1): GAGVSQSPSNKVTEKGKDVELRCDPISGHTALYWYRQSLGQGLEFLIYFQGNSAPDKSGLPSDRFSAERTGGSVSTLTIQRTQQEDSAVYLCASSLVARNEQFFGPGTRLTVL.

The gene calls are TRBV20-1 and TRBJ2-1; D not certain. Trimming removed 3 bases from V and 5 bases from J, with 5 bases in between. This CDR3 contains 11 residues. Germline values: CDR1 DFQATT, CDR2 SNEGSKA (reference sequence). CDR3 coding DNA: TGCAGTGCTAGGTTAGACAATGAGCAGTTCTTC. This encodes CSARLDNEQFF.

The genes are TRBV5-6 and TRBJ2-1; 9 bases match TRBD1. The CDR3 spans 13 residues. Germline lookup yields CDR1 SGHDT and CDR2 YYEEEE. V shed 4 bases and J 7 bases; nucleotides not matched to a gene: 3. Here the CDR3 reads CASSRQGVNEQFF. The CDR3 region has the DNA TGTGCCAGCAGCCGACAGGGGGTGAATGAGCAGTTCTTC.

As regards this clone: A far larger clone is a single base away, which makes a read error likely. The identical CDR3 is also encoded by other nucleotide sequences in the sample. The chain is built from TRBV6-1 and TRBJ2-3; 8 nucleotides agree with TRBD2. J was trimmed by 3 bases and V by 9 bases; bases with no gene match: 8. The CDR3 extends over 14 amino acids. Germline V lookup: CDR1 MNHNS, CDR2 SASEGT. CDR3: CASRGGLATDTQYF. The CDR3 DNA sequence: TGTGCCAGTCGAGGCGGACTAGCTACAGATACGCAGTATTTT.

V and J are TRBV19 and TRBJ2-5; D is perhaps TRBD1 or TRBD2 (5 bases each). Trimming removed 4 bases at V and 5 bases at J, with 14 bases between. Germline V CDR1 and CDR2: LNHDA, SQIVND (reference sequence). This CDR3 comprises 14 residues. The CDR3 DNA follows: TGTGCCAGTAGTAGCCGGGACCGCCGGGAGACCCAGTACTTC. Protein product: CASSSRDRRETQYF.

The genes are TRBV10-2 and TRBJ2-1; 10 bases line up with TRBD2. After removal of 2 bases from V and 7 bases from J, the junction contained 8 bases not matched to a gene. Germline CDR1 is WSHSY and CDR2 is SAAADI. This CDR3 has 16 amino acids. CDR3 nucleotides: TGCGCCAGCAGTGAGATTTGGTCTAGCGGGGGTAATGAGCAGTTCTTC. This translates into CASSEIWSSGGNEQFF.

The chain couples TRBV11-2 to TRBJ2-3; 8 bases are shared with TRBD1. Germline trimming cut 6 bases from V and 3 bases from J; bases unmatched to any gene: 8. The germline V gene encodes CDR1 SGHAT and CDR2 FQNNGV. The CDR3 loop spans 15 amino acids. CDR3 loop: CASRRTGIRTDTQYF. CDR3 sequence (DNA): TGTGCCAGCAGAAGGACAGGGATAAGGACAGATACGCAGTATTTT.

This chain links TRBV7-3 with TRBJ2-2; D is ambiguous. Per germline, CDR1 SGHTA and CDR2 FQGTGA. Deletions cut 6 bases from V and 1 base from J, with 15 bases between. The CDR3 is 16 amino acids. The CDR3 DNA sequence: TGTGCCAGCAGACAAGCTCCCACGGGGAACACCGGGGAGCTGTTTTTT. Its protein product is CASRQAPTGNTGELFF.

This chain links TRBV7-9 with TRBJ2-7, with TRBD1 matching 9 bases. The CDR3 is 17 residues long. Germline V gene lookup returns CDR1 SEHNR and CDR2 FQNEAQ (reference sequence). The V and J ends lost 3 bases and 2 bases, in that order; junction bases with no gene match: 11. The CDR3 spells CASSFRRDRESTYEQYF. CDR3 bases: TGTGCCAGCAGCTTTCGTCGGGACAGGGAGTCCACCTACGAGCAGTACTTC.

V usage is TRBV5-4 and J usage is TRBJ1-6, with TRBD1 matching 8 bases. V lost 0 bases, J lost 10 bases, and 6 bases stayed unmatched. Per germline, CDR1 SGHNT and CDR2 YYREEE (reference sequence). The CDR3 runs to 15 residues. CDR3 region: CASSLADRVGSPLHF. The CDR3 coding sequence is TGTGCCAGCAGCTTGGCGGACAGGGTTGGCTCACCCCTCCACTTT.

The chain recombines TRBV6-5 with TRBJ1-5; unclear D gene. Trimming took 7 bases from V and 0 from J, leaving 10 bases between them. The CDR3 loop spans 14 amino acids. Germline V gives CDR1 MNHEY, CDR2 SVGAGI. CDR3 loop: CASKRSGSNQPQHF. The CDR3, as DNA: TGTGCCAGCAAACGTAGTGGTAGCAATCAGCCCCAGCATTTT.

This clone was counted only a few times. This chain connects TRBV10-1 to TRBJ1-5; D gene unclear. Germline V gene lookup returns CDR1 WNHNN and CDR2 SYGVQD (reference sequence). The V end lost 3 bases, the J end lost 3 bases, and 9 bases lay between the germline ends. The CDR3 spans 14 residues. This CDR3 is CASSDRLANQPQHF. CDR3 nucleotide sequence: TGCGCCAGCAGTGACCGACTGGCCAATCAGCCCCAGCATTTT.

This clone has at least ten counts. The chain uses TRBV7-8 and TRBJ2-6; D is unresolved. The CDR3 covers 18 residues. V shed 5 bases and J shed 2 bases, with 19 bases lying between them. From germline, CDR1 is SGHVS and CDR2 FQNEAQ. The CDR3 sequence: CASSPTRNQHPGANVLTF. The CDR3 nucleotides are TGTGCCAGCAGCCCGACCCGGAATCAGCACCCTGGGGCCAACGTCCTGACTTTC.

In its sample, this clone was seen many times. The chain is built from TRBV7-2 and TRBJ2-5; 13 bases line up with TRBD2. CDR1 and CDR2 from the germline V gene are SGHTA and FQGNSA. CDR3 length: 17 amino acids. With 5 bases clipped from V and 5 bases from J, the junction kept 11 bases outside the gene matches. CDR3 nucleotide sequence: TGTGCCAGCAGCCGAATCAGGACTAGCGGGAGTAGTGAGACCCAGTACTTC. Translation gives CASSRIRTSGSSETQYF.

This chain links TRBV14 with TRBJ2-7; the D is unclear. Trimming removed 0 bases at V and 3 bases at J, with 12 bases between. This CDR3 is built from 15 residues. The germline V gene encodes CDR1 SGHDN and CDR2 FVKESK. DNA of the CDR3: TGTGCCAGCAGCCAAGATCGTGAGGCAGACTACGAGCAGTACTTC. Translation gives CASSQDREADYEQYF. Full variable domain (remainder filled in from reference TRBV14 and TRBJ2-7): EAGVTQFPSHSVIEKGQTVTLRCDPISGHDNLYWYRRVMGKEIKFLLHFVKESKQDESGMPNNRFLAERTGGTYSTLKVQPAELEDSGVYFCASSQDREADYEQYFGPGTRLTVT.

This rearrangement joins TRBV6-5 to TRBJ1-4; the D gene is possibly TRBD1 (6 bases). The germline V and J ends were trimmed by 6 bases and 7 bases, with 15 bases remaining between them. From germline, CDR1 is MNHEY and CDR2 SVGAGI. The CDR3 length is 14 residues. The CDR3 reads CASSPRGAGEKLFF. CDR3 sequence (DNA): TGTGCCAGCAGCCCCCGGGGGGCCGGTGAAAAACTGTTTTTT.

There are a few counts of this clone. The chain uses TRBV5-6 and TRBJ2-5, with a possible D match to TRBD2 (5 bases). V dropped 0 bases and J dropped 5 bases, with 14 bases sitting between them. This CDR3 is 15 amino acids long. In germline, CDR1 is SGHDT, CDR2 YYEEEE. The CDR3 nucleotides read TGTGCCAGCAGCTTGGCCAAAGGGAGTCGGGAGACCCAGTACTTC. Protein product: CASSLAKGSRETQYF. Combining the CDR3 with reference TRBV5-6 and TRBJ2-5 gives the whole variable domain DAGVTQSPTHLIKTRGQQVTLRCSPKSGHDTVSWYQQALGQGPQFIFQYYEEEERQRGNFPDRFSGHQFPNYSSELNVNALLLGDSALYLCASSLAKGSRETQYFGPGTRLLVL.

The chain uses TRBV5-1 and TRBJ1-5; 9 bases are a match to TRBD1. The CDR3 consists of 15 residues. V shed 0 bases and J 5 bases; nucleotides not matched to a gene: 3. CDR1 is SGHRS, CDR2 YFSETQ, per germline. CDR3 amino acids: CASSLGTGGDQPQHF. The CDR3 DNA reads TGCGCCAGCAGCTTGGGAACAGGGGGCGATCAGCCCCAGCATTTT.

This clone was counted at least ten times. The CDR3 reads CASSPPGGPEQFF. CDR3 nucleotides: TGTGCCAGCTCACCACCTGGCGGGCCTGAGCAGTTCTTC. This rearrangement joins TRBV18 to TRBJ2-1, with a weak D call TRBD2 (5 bases). Germline V CDR1 and CDR2: KGHSH, LQKENI. The V gene lost 0 bases and the J gene lost 9 bases, with 9 bases spanning the gap. The CDR3 totals 13 residues.

The chain recombines TRBV9 with TRBJ2-5; D gene uncertain. V shed 3 bases and J shed 6 bases, with 18 bases lying between them. CDR1 is SGDLS, CDR2 YYNGEE, per germline. CDR3 size: 15 residues. The CDR3: CASSAQLGTGQTQYF. CDR3 bases: TGTGCCAGCAGCGCCCAACTCGGAACCGGGCAGACCCAGTACTTC.

This chain joins TRBV27 and TRBJ2-3, with 7 bases matching TRBD1. This CDR3 is 16 amino acids long. V lost 6 bases and J lost 5; bases outside the gene matches: 14. Germline loops: CDR1 MNHEY, CDR2 SMNVEV (reference sequence). CDR3 in DNA: TGTGCCAGCAGCCCTAGGGGGACAGTGGTGCAAGATACGCAGTATTTT. It yields the protein CASSPRGTVVQDTQYF.

This chain uses TRBV7-6 with TRBJ2-7; D is perhaps TRBD2 (5 bases). The CDR3 runs to 13 residues. V gave up 5 bases and J gave up 6 bases, with 14 bases separating them. Germline CDR1 is SGHVS and CDR2 is FNYEAQ. The CDR3 here is CASSLGQAGEQYF. CDR3 DNA: TGTGCCAGCAGCCTTGGTCAGGCGGGCGAGCAGTACTTC.